This TCR beta chain derives from a study of cytomegalovirus exposure and HLA in healthy donors. The study's findings and limits: In a later analysis, TCR beta V- and J-gene trimming showed a link to a missense DCLRE1C variant.

Everyone who donated was a healthy bone marrow donor. A word on this clone: No antigen is known for it.

Both 60 Vbeta primers and 13 Jbeta primers went into the PCR. TCRdb's table, derived via immunoSEQ multiplex PCR, lists solely in-frame clones and lacks some. The repertoire holds about 150,000 clones, with about 9.1% as singletons. V lost 6 bases to trimming and J lost 5 bases, with 8 bases between them. Per the germline V gene, CDR1 is MNHEY and CDR2 is SVGAGI. CDR3 length equals 12 residues. Sample: PBMCs. V and J are TRBV6-5 and TRBJ1-5; D not resolved. This clonotype was sampled from a woman between 35 and 50 years old in good health and CMV-seropositive. The CDR3 spells CASRTGDQPQHF. For the CDR3, the DNA is TGTGCCAGCAGAACCGGGGATCAGCCCCAGCATTTT.